Sequencing of this TCR beta chain was carried out in a study of early T cells in non-severe SARS-CoV-2 infection. Turning to the study itself: Sequencing input comprised bulk RNA from unsorted whole blood; chain pairing was not available.

Unique molecular identifier tags were affixed to discrete cDNA molecules. TCRdb passed the 5' RACE reads through MiXCR, listing each CDR3 protein once. The sample contains over 75,000 distinct CDR3 sequences, around 14% of which appear only once. A note on this clonotype: Its target is not known.

Germline V gene lookup returns CDR1 LGHNA and CDR2 YSLEER. The CDR3 loop spans 15 amino acids. The junction had 5 bases not matched to a gene; V was cut back by 2 bases and J by 2 bases. Whole-study findings and limits: The study's VDJdb matching favored anti-spike CD8 responses and missed private and CD4 specificities.

Sequencing input: whole blood. This clonotype originated in an adult who was a healthcare worker with PCR-confirmed SARS-CoV-2 infection or an uninfected control (not recorded which). The chain uses TRBV4-3 and TRBJ2-7; 8 bases are a match to TRBD2. The CDR3 loop is CASSQKRELTYEQYF. The CDR3, as DNA: TGCGCCAGCAGCCAAAAGCGGGAGTTAACCTACGAGCAGTACTTC.